Listed below are T cell receptor beta chains from one sample, sequenced in a study of T cell changes during pregnancy in multiple sclerosis. Some clones are missing from TCRdb's copy, which holds only in-frame ones; the method was immunoSEQ multiplex PCR. The data show roughly 8,000 clones, 87% seen once. Sequencing was performed on CD8+ T cells from peripheral blood mononuclear cells, taken in the first trimester of pregnancy. These receptor sequences come from a female donor in good health, enrolled as a control in a pregnancy study. Each CDR3 is given with its conserved first and last residue. Fields, in order: CDR3 length, J gene, D gene, clone size, V gene, CDR3 protein, CDR3 DNA. D genes are given only for firm matches. Clone size is stated in some rows and not others, as once, few, many or a class when expanded.

>14|TRBJ2-3|-|-|TRBV27
CASSHGGLGDTQYF
TGTGCCAGCAGTCACGGGGGGCTCGGGGATACGCAGTATTTT
>14|TRBJ1-2|-|-|TRBV28
CASSYLTTYYGYTF
TGTGCCAGCAGTTATCTCACAACCTACTATGGCTACACCTTC
>16|TRBJ2-3|-|-|TRBV4-1
CASSQIPGEGTDTQYF
TGCGCCAGCAGCCAAATACCAGGGGAAGGGACAGATACGCAGTATTTT
>13|TRBJ2-1|-|-|TRBV5-1
CASNSLEHNEQFF
TGCGCCAGCAACTCGCTTGAGCACAATGAGCAGTTCTTC
>14|TRBJ2-7|-|-|TRBV27
CASMNLAPPLEQYF
TGTGCCAGCATGAACCTCGCCCCCCCCCTCGAGCAGTACTTC
>15|TRBJ1-6|-|-|TRBV4-3
CASSQKSGGNSPLHF
TGCGCCAGCAGCCAAAAATCCGGCGGGAATTCACCCCTCCACTTT
>16|TRBJ2-1|-|-|TRBV7-2
CASSFEGVPSSNEQFF
TGTGCCAGCAGCTTCGAGGGGGTTCCGTCTAGCAATGAGCAGTTCTTC
>18|TRBJ2-1|TRBD2|once|TRBV15
CATSRGGKSGTNYNEQFF
TGTGCCACCAGCAGAGGCGGGAAGTCCGGGACTAACTACAATGAGCAGTTCTTC
>13|TRBJ1-1|-|-|TRBV7-3
CASSLYKNTEAFF
TGTGCCAGCAGCTTATACAAGAACACTGAAGCTTTCTTT
>15|TRBJ2-1|-|-|TRBV6-1
CASTSQAGTYNEQFF
TGTGCCAGCACCTCGCAAGCGGGTACATACAATGAGCAGTTCTTC
>13|TRBJ1-1|-|-|TRBV7-9
CASSPFPDTEAFF
TGTGCCAGCAGCCCCTTTCCTGACACTGAAGCTTTCTTT
>14|TRBJ1-3|-|-|TRBV6-5
CASSFRGGGNTIYF
TGTGCCAGCAGTTTCCGAGGCGGCGGAAACACCATATATTTT
>15|TRBJ1-1|TRBD1|-|TRBV4-3
CASSQQGEVGTEAFF
TGCGCCAGCAGCCAGCAGGGGGAAGTGGGCACTGAAGCTTTCTTT
>14|TRBJ2-1|TRBD2|-|TRBV6-6
CASSYASGSDEQFF
TGTGCCAGCAGTTACGCTAGCGGGAGCGATGAGCAGTTCTTC
>15|TRBJ2-7|-|-|TRBV19
CASSIFFASSYEQYF
TGTGCCAGTAGTATTTTCTTTGCCAGCTCCTACGAGCAGTACTTC
>16|TRBJ2-7|TRBD2|-|TRBV4-2
CASSQGTSGDPYEQYF
TGTGCCAGCAGCCAAGGGACTAGCGGGGACCCCTACGAGCAGTACTTC
>15|TRBJ2-3|TRBD2|-|TRBV6-1
CASSENSGGLNTQYF
TGTGCCAGCAGTGAAAATAGCGGGGGGCTTAATACGCAGTATTTT
>17|TRBJ2-3|TRBD2|-|TRBV2
CASTWELAGAGTDTQYF
TGTGCCTCAACCTGGGAATTAGCGGGAGCGGGGACAGATACGCAGTATTTT
>14|TRBJ2-1|TRBD2|-|TRBV9
CASSVGPGGNEQFF
TGTGCCAGCAGCGTAGGGCCGGGGGGGAATGAGCAGTTCTTC
>14|TRBJ2-1|-|-|TRBV6-6
CASSYTLSGDEQFF
TGTGCCAGCAGTTACACGCTTTCGGGAGACGAGCAGTTCTTC
>16|TRBJ2-1|TRBD2|-|TRBV11-2
CASSSTSVGSYNEQFF
TGTGCCAGCAGCTCGACTAGCGTAGGCTCCTACAATGAGCAGTTCTTC
>14|TRBJ1-2|-|-|TRBV7-9
CASSLSQTNYGYTF
TGTGCCAGCAGCTTATCCCAGACTAACTATGGCTACACCTTC
>13|TRBJ1-1|TRBD1|few|TRBV19
CASSIGTGDEAFF
TGTGCCAGTAGTATAGGGACAGGGGATGAAGCTTTCTTT
>16|TRBJ2-6|-|-|TRBV6-4
CASSENAGSGANVLTF
TGTGCCAGCAGTGAAAATGCGGGCTCTGGGGCCAACGTCCTGACTTTC
>16|TRBJ2-4|TRBD1|-|TRBV2
CASSRQQGAAKNIQYF
TGTGCCAGCAGTCGCCAACAGGGGGCTGCCAAAAACATTCAGTACTTC
>14|TRBJ2-2|-|-|TRBV30
CAWRRQADTGELFF
TGTGCCTGGAGACGACAGGCGGACACCGGGGAGCTGTTTTTT
>16|TRBJ2-2|TRBD1|-|TRBV11-3
CASSHRDRGAHGELFF
TGTGCCAGCAGCCACCGGGACAGGGGCGCTCACGGGGAGCTGTTTTTT
>12|TRBJ2-7|-|-|TRBV29-1
CSVRGGSYEQYF
TGCAGCGTCAGGGGTGGATCCTACGAGCAGTACTTC